This TCR beta chain is drawn from a study of blood T cell repertoires in COVID-19. The overall study: Italy, Spain and the United States were the sources of the convalescent and acute COVID-19 samples. T cells, B-cell-depleted T cells, or PBMCs provided the cDNA or gDNA that served as material.

Germline V gene lookup returns CDR1 SGHVS and CDR2 FQNEAQ. This CDR3 region has 15 residues. V trimming: 8 bases; J trimming: 3 bases; junction bases outside the gene matches: 11. This clone occurred a few times. Clones were sequenced by immunoSEQ multiplex PCR, and TCRdb holds only the in-frame ones, with some missing. The table lists about 100,000 clones, 80% of them singletons. The rearrangement uses TRBV7-8 and TRBJ2-3; 7 bases fit TRBD2. The TCR comes from a man between 65 and 79 years old with active or convalescent COVID-19. Sequenced: peripheral blood. CDR3 sequence: CASRESGTTTDTQYF. In nucleotides, the CDR3 is TGTGCCAGCCGCGAGTCAGGGACTACGACAGATACGCAGTATTTT.